A single sample is the source of the 12 T cell receptor beta chains below, sequenced in a study of T cell responses to AZD1222 COVID-19 vaccine (dated by TCRdb to about 2021). Library generation was performed with the immunoSEQ multiplex PCR assay. TCRdb limited this immuneACCESS table to in-frame rearrangements with V and J called. A share of clones is missing; checked studies link under half to unresolved V genes, and the rest is unexplained. This sample has some 150,000 clones in its table, and approximately 93% of those were observed once. The ten largest clonotypes hold roughly 1% of the sample. In the paper's terms, the time point label means: baseline before first vaccination. This specimen was peripheral blood, taken on day 0 of AZD1222 vaccination. All receptors derive from an adult in good health.

V and J are TRBV30 and TRBJ1-1; 7 bases agree with TRBD1. Germline CDR1 GTSNPN, CDR2 SVGIG (reference sequence). The V segment lost 4 bases and the J segment 5 bases; nucleotides outside the gene matches: 7. The CDR3 extends over 13 amino acids. The CDR3 is CAWKRQGGTEAFF. CDR3 DNA: TGTGCCTGGAAAAGACAGGGAGGTACTGAAGCTTTCTTT.

This chain links TRBV6-2 or TRBV6-3 with TRBJ1-6; maybe TRBD1 (5 bases). The CDR3 has 17 residues. Trimming removed 3 bases from V and 7 bases from J, with 19 bases in between. Germline assignment: CDR1 MNHEY and CDR2 SVGEGT. CDR3: CASSYPPYGTENSPLHF. As DNA, the CDR3 is TGTGCCAGCAGTTATCCCCCTTACGGGACGGAGAATTCACCCCTCCACTTT.

The chain links TRBV3-1 (or the pseudogene TRBV3-2) to TRBJ2-7, with a tentative D call TRBD2 (5 bases). The CDR3 loop spans 14 amino acids. Per the germline V gene, CDR1 is LGHDT and CDR2 is YNNKEL (reference sequence). Between the trimmed V and J ends, which lost 2 bases and 7 bases, there was a span of 15 bases. In DNA form, the CDR3 reads TGTGCCAGCAGCCAAAGTCCTAGCCCAGGAGAGCAGTACTTC. Its protein is CASSQSPSPGEQYF.

This rearrangement joins TRBV7-8 to TRBJ2-7; TRBD2 matches at 8 bases. CDR1 SGHVS and CDR2 FQNEAQ come from the germline V gene. The ends lost 1 base at V and 2 bases at J; junction bases unmatched: 4. This CDR3 contains 15 residues. DNA for the CDR3: TGTGCCAGCAGCTTAGACGGGGGGGGAACCTACGAGCAGTACTTC. It codes for CASSLDGGGTYEQYF.

V is TRBV30 and J is TRBJ1-4; no firm D call. The CDR3 loop spans 13 amino acids. In germline, CDR1 is GTSNPN, CDR2 SVGIG (reference sequence). The ends were cut back, 0 bases at V and 3 bases at J, with 5 bases in the middle. CDR3 region: CAWSVQSNEKLFF. In nucleotides, the CDR3 is TGTGCCTGGAGTGTACAGTCTAATGAAAAACTGTTTTTT.

This chain links TRBV9 with TRBJ2-5; TRBD2 matches 8 bases. Losses at the gene ends were 4 bases for V and 1 base for J; bases not matched to a gene: 9. The CDR3 has 16 amino acids. Germline CDR1 is SGDLS and CDR2 is YYNGEE. CDR3: CASSPEAGGPQETQYF. In nucleotides, the CDR3 is TGTGCCAGCAGCCCCGAGGCGGGGGGACCCCAAGAGACCCAGTACTTC.

The gene calls are TRBV6-6 and TRBJ1-3, with D tentatively TRBD1 (6 bases). The CDR3 is 15 residues long. Trimming shortened V by 6 bases and J by 0 bases, and 12 bases separated the two germline ends. Per the germline V gene, CDR1 is MNHNY and CDR2 is SVGAGI (reference sequence). CDR3 sequence reads: CASSFGTLSGNTIYF. The CDR3, as DNA: TGTGCCAGCAGCTTTGGGACACTCTCTGGAAACACCATATATTTT.

The J gene is TRBJ2-1, the V gene TRBV6-2 or TRBV6-3; TRBD1 is a possible D gene (6 bases). Trimming removed 7 bases from V and 1 base from J, with 23 bases in between. CDR3 length: 18 residues. From germline, CDR1 is MNHEY and CDR2 SVGEGT. CDR3 nucleotides: TGTGCCAGCAACCCGCGTCGAGGGGGTGGGCCATCCTACAATGAGCAGTTCTTC. It is translated as CASNPRRGGGPSYNEQFF.

This clone was found once. The J gene is TRBJ2-7, the V gene TRBV4-2; no clear D. CDR1 and CDR2 from the germline V gene are LGHNA and YNFKEQ. The CDR3 is made up of 13 amino acids. Trimming left V 1 base short and J 3 bases short, with 7 bases between. CDR3 amino acids: CASSQVADYEQYF. In DNA, the CDR3 is TGTGCCAGCAGCCAAGTGGCAGACTACGAGCAGTACTTC.

This chain uses TRBV28 with TRBJ1-5; no firm D call. This CDR3 is 13 amino acids long. V was clipped by 6 bases and J by 2 bases, with 8 bases between them. The germline V gene has CDR1 MDHEN and CDR2 SYDVKM. The CDR3 region is CASRFRRNQPQHF. CDR3 DNA: TGTGCCAGCAGGTTTAGACGCAATCAGCCCCAGCATTTT.

The V call is TRBV11-2, the J call TRBJ1-1, with D hard to call. Between the trimmed V and J ends, which lost 3 bases and 10 bases, there was a span of 12 bases. Germline-derived CDR1 and CDR2 are SGHAT and FQNNGV. This CDR3 comprises 12 residues. The CDR3 DNA is TGTGCCAGCAGCTTCGGTTTAGGTTCAGCTTTCTTT. Amino acids: CASSFGLGSAFF. Supplemented by reference TRBV11-2 and TRBJ1-1, the full variable domain reads EAGVAQSPRYKIIEKRQSVAFWCNPISGHATLYWYQQILGQGPKLLIQFQNNGVVDDSQLPKDRFSAERLKGVDSTLKIQPAKLEDSAVYLCASSFGLGSAFFGQGTRLTVV.

Note on this clone: The same CDR3 also results from other DNA sequences found in this sample. The rearrangement uses TRBV19 and TRBJ1-5; 8 nucleotides line up with TRBD1. The ends lost 8 bases at V and 7 bases at J; junction bases unmatched: 7. The CDR3 has 13 residues. From germline, CDR1 is LNHDA and CDR2 SQIVND (reference sequence). CDR3 nucleotides: TGTGCCAGTGAGGACAGGGCTGGCCAGCCCCAGCATTTT. Its protein product is CASEDRAGQPQHF. Together with reference TRBV19 and TRBJ1-5, the CDR3 gives the full variable domain: DGGITQSPKYLFRKEGQNVTLSCEQNLNHDAMYWYRQDPGQGLRLIYYSQIVNDFQKGDIAEGYSVSREKKESFPLTVTSAQKNPTAFYLCASEDRAGQPQHFGDGTRLSIL.